The T cell receptor beta chain described here comes from a study of shared clonotypes between healthy human individuals. The wider study: CD4 naive cells filled three plates per donor, CD4 memory three, CD8 naive two and CD8 memory one.

This CDR3 contains 15 residues. V shed 5 bases, J shed 1 base, and the junction held 6 bases outside the gene matches. Germline V lookup: CDR1 SEHNR, CDR2 FQNEAQ (reference sequence). The assay used deep level. Sequencing was performed with immunoSEQ multiplex PCR; in TCRdb, only in-frame clones are kept and a portion is missing. The sample records over a million clones, around 97% being singletons. The V call is TRBV7-9, the J call TRBJ1-1; 8 nucleotides match TRBD1. Sequenced input: naive CD4+ T cells sorted from blood. The subset was: CD45RA+ positively selected. The source of this sequence is a young man in good health. The CDR3 DNA reads TGTGCCAGCAGCCTATCGGACAGGGCGAACACTGAAGCTTTCTTT. Protein product: CASSLSDRANTEAFF.